The 28 T cell receptor beta chains listed next were all sequenced from one sample in a study of blood T cell repertoires in COVID-19. Only in-frame clones appear in the TCRdb table, and some are missing; sequencing was by immunoSEQ multiplex PCR. This table has 120,000 to 150,000 clones, around three quarters appearing once. Sequenced input: peripheral blood. Source of these receptors: a man in his forties or fifties with acute or convalescent COVID-19.

This clone was recorded many times. As DNA, the CDR3 is TGTGCCAGTAGTATACCGGGCGGGCGTGCCCGGGGTAACACCGGGGAGCTGTTTTTT. This codes for CASSIPGGRARGNTGELFF. The chain employs TRBV19 and TRBJ2-2, with D possibly being TRBD2 (5 bases). The CDR3 has 19 amino acids. Germline V gives CDR1 LNHDA, CDR2 SQIVND (reference sequence). Deletions cut 2 bases from V and 2 bases from J, with 21 bases between.

The chain combines TRBV25-1 with TRBJ1-6; 9 bases line up with TRBD1. V was clipped by 3 bases and J by 9 bases; unmatched bases: 9. Germline CDR1 MGHDK, CDR2 SYGVNS. The CDR3 length is 16 residues. CDR3 nucleotides: TGTGCCAGCAGTGACGTGACAGGGGGATTCGGTTCACCCCTCCACTTT. It codes for CASSDVTGGFGSPLHF. The full variable domain, its missing parts supplied by reference TRBV25-1 and TRBJ1-6, is EADIYQTPRYLVIGTGKKITLECSQTMGHDKMYWYQQDPGMELHLIHYSYGVNSTEKGDLSSESTVSRIRTEHFPLTLESARPSHTSQYLCASSDVTGGFGSPLHFGNGTRLTVT.

J is TRBJ2-1 and V is TRBV19, with no clear D. Germline V lookup: CDR1 LNHDA, CDR2 SQIVND (reference sequence). V lost 7 bases and J 8 bases, leaving 15 bases between the germline ends. The CDR3 is made up of 13 amino acids. CDR3 region: CASTPQAGYEQFF. Here the CDR3 DNA reads TGTGCCAGTACCCCCCAGGCAGGCTATGAGCAGTTCTTC. Using reference TRBV19 and TRBJ2-1 for the parts outside the CDR3, the full variable domain is DGGITQSPKYLFRKEGQNVTLSCEQNLNHDAMYWYRQDPGQGLRLIYYSQIVNDFQKGDIAEGYSVSREKKESFPLTVTSAQKNPTAFYLCASTPQAGYEQFFGPGTRLTVL.

The V call is TRBV30, the J call TRBJ1-1, with D possibly being TRBD1 (5 bases). CDR3 length: 13 residues. Germline values: CDR1 GTSNPN, CDR2 SVGIG (reference sequence). The V gene lost 0 bases and the J gene lost 1 base, with 6 bases spanning the gap. The DNA for the CDR3 is TGTGCCTGGAGTGTACAGGAGAACACTGAAGCTTTCTTT. This gives the protein CAWSVQENTEAFF.

V gene TRBV6-1 combines with J gene TRBJ1-1; D unclear. Trimming took off 3 bases at V and 8 bases at J, with 7 bases between the two ends. In germline, CDR1 is MNHNS, CDR2 SASEGT. This CDR3 contains 11 residues. The CDR3 coding sequence is TGTGCCAGCAGTGATCGGGGAGAAGCTTTCTTT. This translates into CASSDRGEAFF.

Concerning this clone: This sample also contains other DNA sequences that code for the same CDR3. V gene TRBV28 combines with J gene TRBJ1-5; 7 bases align to TRBD1. The CDR3 totals 15 residues. The germline CDR1 and CDR2 sequences are MDHEN and SYDVKM. V gave up 8 bases and J gave up 4 bases; unmatched junction bases: 11. The DNA for the CDR3 is TGTGCCAGCTCCTCTCGGCAGGGGGGTAATCAGCCCCAGCATTTT. Protein: CASSSRQGGNQPQHF.

In regard to this clone: The junction and the germline gene differ at one end; a read error may be behind it. The rearrangement uses TRBV20-1 and TRBJ1-1; 7 bases map to TRBD1. CDR1 is DFQATT and CDR2 is SNEGSKA in the germline V gene (reference sequence). The CDR3 runs 11 residues. For the CDR3, the DNA is TGTGCAGGGGGTCCGAACACTGAAGCTTTCTTT. It yields the protein CAGGPNTEAFF.

The chain combines TRBV7-9 with TRBJ1-1; D possibly corresponds to TRBD1 (5 bases). Per germline, CDR1 SEHNR and CDR2 FQNEAQ (reference sequence). The CDR3 has 18 amino acids. V shed 1 base and J shed 2 bases, with 20 bases lying between them. In nucleotides, the CDR3 is TGTGCCAGCAGCTTAGGGGTGGGACTAGACAGTGTTAACACTGAAGCTTTCTTT. It codes for CASSLGVGLDSVNTEAFF.

The rearrangement uses TRBV12-5 and TRBJ1-2; D remains ambiguous. CDR3 length equals 16 residues. Germline CDR1 and CDR2: LGHNT and FRNRAP. Deletions cut 0 bases from V and 0 bases from J, with 11 bases between. CDR3 sequence (DNA): TGTGCTAGTGGTTTGGTACGAGGCACGACTAACTATGGCTACACCTTC. Translated: CASGLVRGTTNYGYTF.

The chain links TRBV5-4 to TRBJ2-3; 7 nucleotides align to TRBD2. This CDR3 has 16 amino acids. In germline, CDR1 is SGHNT, CDR2 YYREEE (reference sequence). V lost 6 bases to trimming and J lost 0 bases; unmatched junction nucleotides: 10. The CDR3 loop is CASKTERGTSTDTQYF. The CDR3, as DNA: TGTGCCAGCAAAACGGAGCGGGGAACTAGCACAGATACGCAGTATTTT.

This chain joins TRBV18 and TRBJ1-4, with 8 bases aligning to TRBD1. Germline V lookup: CDR1 KGHSH, CDR2 LQKENI. This CDR3 spans 14 amino acids. The junction had 4 bases not matched to a gene; V was cut back by 3 bases and J by 7 bases. CDR3 amino acids: CASSPGQGIEKLFF. The CDR3 nucleotides are TGTGCCAGCTCACCCGGACAGGGAATTGAAAAACTGTTTTTT.

CDR3 sequence: CASSLAGSTDTQYF. In nucleotides, the CDR3 is TGTGCCAGCAGCCTAGCGGGGAGCACAGATACGCAGTATTTT. The genes are TRBV6-2 or TRBV6-3 and TRBJ2-3; the match to TRBD2 covers 9 bases. This CDR3 contains 14 residues. CDR1 and CDR2 from the germline V gene are MNHEY and SVGEGT. V lost 6 bases to trimming and J lost 0 bases; unmatched junction nucleotides: 1.

This clone was seen more than once but under ten times. The rearrangement uses TRBV7-8 and TRBJ2-5, with 10 positions matching TRBD2. The junction had 11 bases not matched to a gene; V was cut back by 7 bases and J by 0 bases. This CDR3 has 17 residues. Germline V gene sequence: CDR1 SGHVS, CDR2 FQNEAQ. The CDR3 sequence is CASNTRLAGVYQETQYF. DNA of the CDR3: TGTGCCAGCAACACGCGGCTAGCGGGGGTCTACCAAGAGACCCAGTACTTC.

The chain recombines TRBV29-1 with TRBJ1-1; D gene unclear. The CDR3 extends over 13 amino acids. Trimming stripped 1 base from V and 0 bases from J, with 6 bases between. Germline values: CDR1 SQVTM, CDR2 ANQGSEA. CDR3 DNA: TGCAGCGTTGAAGGACAAATGAACACTGAAGCTTTCTTT. Its protein product is CSVEGQMNTEAFF.

V gene TRBV27 combines with J gene TRBJ2-1; the match to TRBD2 covers 13 bases. V shed 6 bases and J 4 bases; nucleotides not matched to a gene: 6. CDR1 MNHEY and CDR2 SMNVEV come from the germline V gene (reference sequence). The CDR3 runs 16 residues. This CDR3 is CASSPQGLAGYNEQFF. The CDR3 DNA sequence: TGTGCCAGCAGCCCACAGGGACTAGCGGGATACAATGAGCAGTTCTTC.

V and J are TRBV10-3 and TRBJ2-7, with TRBD1 identical over 8 bases. Germline assignment: CDR1 ENHRY and CDR2 SYGVKD. V gave up 7 bases and J gave up 3 bases; unmatched junction bases: 5. CDR3 length: 13 residues. In nucleotides, the CDR3 is TGTGCCATCATGTCCAGGGGGCTCTACGAGCAGTACTTC. Amino acid sequence: CAIMSRGLYEQYF.

V usage is TRBV5-8 and J usage is TRBJ2-3; D perhaps matches TRBD1 (7 bases). Trimming pared 1 base from V and 5 bases from J, leaving 11 bases between. The CDR3 extends over 14 amino acids. Germline V gene lookup returns CDR1 SGHTS and CDR2 YDEGEE. CDR3 nucleotides: TGTGCCAGCAGCTTGTCAGGGGGGATAGATACGCAGTATTTT. It codes for CASSLSGGIDTQYF.

V and J are TRBV5-1 and TRBJ1-1; TRBD1 is a possible D gene (6 bases). The V gene lost 4 bases and the J gene lost 3 bases, with 19 bases spanning the gap. Per germline, CDR1 SGHRS and CDR2 YFSETQ. The CDR3 consists of 16 residues. CDR3 nucleotide sequence: TGCGCCAGCAGCCAAACAGGGCTTCGGGAGGACACTGAAGCTTTCTTT. This translates into CASSQTGLREDTEAFF. Variable domain in full (rest from reference TRBV5-1 and TRBJ1-1): KAGVTQTPRYLIKTRGQQVTLSCSPISGHRSVSWYQQTPGQGLQFLFEYFSETQRNKGNFPGRFSGRQFSNSRSEMNVSTLELGDSALYLCASSQTGLREDTEAFFGQGTRLTVV.

The CDR3 nucleotides are TGTGCCAGCAGAACAGGGGAAGGGGGCAATCAGCCCCAGCATTTT. It is translated as CASRTGEGGNQPQHF. This chain links TRBV27 with TRBJ1-5; 7 bases agree with TRBD1. The V gene end was trimmed by 6 bases and the J gene end by 2 bases; junction bases not matched to a gene: 7. Germline loops: CDR1 MNHEY, CDR2 SMNVEV (reference sequence). The CDR3 is 15 residues long.

The rearrangement uses TRBV5-4 and TRBJ1-1; D call uncertain. From germline, CDR1 is SGHNT and CDR2 YYREEE (reference sequence). The V gene lost 2 bases and the J gene lost 0 bases, with 11 bases spanning the gap. This CDR3 has 15 residues. CDR3 nucleotides: TGTGCCAGCAGCTTAGGACTGGGAATGAACACTGAAGCTTTCTTT. Translated: CASSLGLGMNTEAFF.

The genes are TRBV2 and TRBJ2-1; 7 bases are shared with TRBD1. Trimming cost V 11 bases and J 0 bases; bases outside gene matches: 7. This CDR3 region has 14 residues. Germline CDR1 reads SNHLY; CDR2 reads FYNNEI. The CDR3 sequence: CAGKDRISYNEQFF. The CDR3 nucleotides read TGTGCCGGAAAGGACAGGATCTCCTACAATGAGCAGTTCTTC.

To note about this clone: Other DNA sequences in the same sample also yield this CDR3. V gene TRBV5-1 combines with J gene TRBJ1-5; D ambiguous. Trimming pared 0 bases from V and 0 bases from J, leaving 7 bases between. The CDR3 runs 15 residues. The V gene's germline CDR1 is SGHRS and CDR2 YFSETQ. CDR3 loop: CASSLAGDSNQPQHF. The CDR3 bases are TGCGCCAGCAGCTTGGCAGGTGATAGCAATCAGCCCCAGCATTTT.

The chain combines TRBV20-1 with TRBJ2-1; unclear D gene. CDR1 DFQATT and CDR2 SNEGSKA come from the germline V gene (reference sequence). CDR3 length: 13 amino acids. V lost 3 bases and J 1 base, leaving 7 bases between the germline ends. The CDR3 loop reads CSASNPSYNEQFF. DNA of the CDR3: TGCAGTGCTAGTAATCCTTCCTACAATGAGCAGTTCTTC.

The CDR3 bases are TGTGCCAGTCAATTGACAGGGGATAATTCACCCCTCCACTTT. Translated, it gives CASQLTGDNSPLHF. The genes are TRBV19 and TRBJ1-6; 8 bases are shared with TRBD1. In germline, CDR1 is LNHDA, CDR2 SQIVND (reference sequence). The V and J ends lost 8 bases and 5 bases, in that order; junction bases with no gene match: 5. The CDR3 spans 14 residues.

The V call is TRBV2, the J call TRBJ2-7, with TRBD1 as a possible D gene (5 bases). CDR3 length: 12 amino acids. Deletions cut 10 bases from V and 4 bases from J, with 14 bases between. Per germline, CDR1 SNHLY and CDR2 FYNNEI. For the CDR3, the DNA is TGTGCCAACCAGGGCGCCTCTTACGAGCAGTACGTC. Protein: CANQGASYEQYV.

The genes are TRBV29-1 and TRBJ1-2; possible D gene TRBD1, 6 bases. The V end was cut by 1 base, the J end by 1 base, with 10 bases between. CDR1 is SQVTM and CDR2 is ANQGSEA in the germline V gene. The CDR3 contains 14 residues. The CDR3 loop reads CSVEGGQINYGYTF. The CDR3 coding sequence is TGCAGCGTTGAAGGAGGACAGATTAACTATGGCTACACCTTC.

This clone was observed a handful of times. The chain has TRBV19 and TRBJ1-1; D call uncertain. The CDR3 spans 14 residues. Between the trimmed V and J ends, which lost 1 base and 1 base, there was a span of 7 bases. CDR1 is LNHDA, CDR2 SQIVND, per germline (reference sequence). CDR3 DNA sequence: TGTGCCAGTAGTATAGTTCGGGGGAACACTGAAGCTTTCTTT. This codes for CASSIVRGNTEAFF.

The rearrangement joins TRBV19 to TRBJ1-5; a weak D match, TRBD1 (5 bases). Trimming stripped 2 bases from V and 6 bases from J, with 14 bases between. The CDR3 has 15 residues. CDR1 and CDR2 (germline): LNHDA, SQIVND (reference sequence). CDR3 sequence: CASSIRGVDGQPQHF. The CDR3 bases are TGTGCCAGTAGTATACGGGGGGTAGACGGTCAGCCCCAGCATTTT.